This T cell receptor beta chain appears in the sequencing data of a study of blood T cell repertoires in COVID-19. Study summary: COVID-19 samples from acute and convalescent phases originated in the United States, Italy and Spain.

CDR3 length equals 15 residues. Germline loops: CDR1 LGHNA, CDR2 YNFKEQ. V lost 0 bases and J lost 7; bases outside the gene matches: 8. In the source study's methods: Researchers report that nucleated cell counts were estimated from reference gene primer amplification. TCRdb's table, derived via immunoSEQ multiplex PCR, lists solely in-frame clones and lacks some. V, J and clone size derive from that table, while D and trimming were established from the DNA sequence. There are about 140,000 clones in the sample; around 83% occur only once, and around 9.5% lies in the top ten. The sample comprised peripheral blood. The genes are TRBV4-2 and TRBJ1-2, with 7 bases lining up with TRBD1. The sequence was collected from a man between 25 and 39 years old with COVID-19, enrolled during active disease. The CDR3 nucleotides read TGTGCCAGCAGCCAAGATTTTGGGGACAGCCGTGGCTACACCTTC. Translated, it gives CASSQDFGDSRGYTF.